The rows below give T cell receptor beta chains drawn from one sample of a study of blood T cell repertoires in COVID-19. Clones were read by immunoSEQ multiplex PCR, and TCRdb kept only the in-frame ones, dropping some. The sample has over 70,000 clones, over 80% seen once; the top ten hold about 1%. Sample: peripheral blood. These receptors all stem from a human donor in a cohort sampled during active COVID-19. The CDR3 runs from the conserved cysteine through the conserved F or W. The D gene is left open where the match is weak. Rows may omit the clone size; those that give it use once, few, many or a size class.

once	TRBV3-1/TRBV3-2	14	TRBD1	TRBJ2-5	TGTGCCAGCAGCCCCTGGACAGGGGGTGAGACCCAGTACTTC	CASSPWTGGETQYF
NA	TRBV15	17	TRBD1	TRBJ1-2	TGTGCCACCAGCAGATCCCTGGGGGACAGGGAGGGCTATGGCTACACCTTC	CATSRSLGDREGYGYTF
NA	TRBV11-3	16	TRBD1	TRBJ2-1	TGTGCCAGCAGCTACTTTGGGGGACAGGGAAACAATGAGCAGTTCTTC	CASSYFGGQGNNEQFF
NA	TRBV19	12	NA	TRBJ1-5	TGTGCCAGTAGGCAGGGAAATCAGCCCCAGCATTTT	CASRQGNQPQHF
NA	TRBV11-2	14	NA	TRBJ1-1	TGTGCCAGCAGCCTCTCGGACAGTCACACTGAAGCTTTCTTT	CASSLSDSHTEAFF
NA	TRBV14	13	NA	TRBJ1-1	TGTGCCAGCAGCCAAGGGCTGGACACTGAAGCTTTCTTT	CASSQGLDTEAFF
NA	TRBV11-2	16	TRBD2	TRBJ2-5	TGTGCCAGCAGCGCCGGGACTAGCGGGGGGCGGGAGACCCAGTACTTC	CASSAGTSGGRETQYF
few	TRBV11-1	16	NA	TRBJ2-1	TGTGCCAGCAGCTTAGCCCAGGGGATGAGGGACGATGAGCAGTTCTTC	CASSLAQGMRDDEQFF
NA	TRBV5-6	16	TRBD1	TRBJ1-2	TGTGCCAGCAGCCCAATCGCCGGGACAGGCAGCTATGGCTACACCTTC	CASSPIAGTGSYGYTF
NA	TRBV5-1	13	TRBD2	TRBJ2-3	TGCGCCGGGAGGGCGGAAAACACAGATACGCAGTATTTT	CAGRAENTDTQYF
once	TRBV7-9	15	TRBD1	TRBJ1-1	TGTGCCAGCAGCCTCCGGACAGGAGGAGACACTGAAGCTTTCTTT	CASSLRTGGDTEAFF
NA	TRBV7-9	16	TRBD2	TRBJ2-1	TGTGCCAGCAGCTTCTTAGCGGGAGGGCCGAACAATGAGCAGTTCTTC	CASSFLAGGPNNEQFF
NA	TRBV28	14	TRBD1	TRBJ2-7	TGTGCCAGCAGTCTGACAGGGACCGCCTACGAGCAGTACTTC	CASSLTGTAYEQYF
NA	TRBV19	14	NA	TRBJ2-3	TGTGCCAGTAAACGGGAGATTGGGGCAGATACGCAGTATTTT	CASKREIGADTQYF
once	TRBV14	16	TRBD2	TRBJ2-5	TGTGCCAGCAGCCAAATCTCAGCGGGAAGGCAAGAGACCCAGTACTTC	CASSQISAGRQETQYF
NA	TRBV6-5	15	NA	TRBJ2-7	TGTGCCAGCAGTTACGGGGGAGGGGGGCTCTACGAGCAGTACTTC	CASSYGGGGLYEQYF
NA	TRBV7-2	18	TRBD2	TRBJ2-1	TGTGCCAGCAGCTCCCACTTACTAGCGGGCCCATCCTACAATGAGCAGTTCTTC	CASSSHLLAGPSYNEQFF
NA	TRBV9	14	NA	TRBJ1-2	TGTGCCAGCAGATCCGGGGGAAGCAGCTATGGCTACACCTTC	CASRSGGSSYGYTF
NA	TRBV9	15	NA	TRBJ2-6	TGTGCCAGCAGCCCCCAGGGTACTGGGGCCAACGTCCTGACTTTC	CASSPQGTGANVLTF
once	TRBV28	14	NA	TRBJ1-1	TGTGCCAGCAGTTTAGGTCAGAAGAACACTGAAGCTTTCTTT	CASSLGQKNTEAFF
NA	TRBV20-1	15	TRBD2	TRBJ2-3	TGCAGTGCTAGTGGGCGGGAGGGGTCGACAGATACGCAGTATTTT	CSASGREGSTDTQYF
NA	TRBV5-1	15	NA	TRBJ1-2	TGCGCCAGCAGCTTTCAGGGGATGGTGATCGAGGGCTACACCTTC	CASSFQGMVIEGYTF
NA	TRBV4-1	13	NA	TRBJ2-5	TGCGCCAGCGGGAAGGAGGCCCAAGAGACCCAGTACTTC	CASGKEAQETQYF
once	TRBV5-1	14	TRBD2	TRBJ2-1	TGCGCCAGCTGTCGGACTAGCGGAATCAATGAGCAGTTCTTC	CASCRTSGINEQFF
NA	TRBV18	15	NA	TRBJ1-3	TGTGCCAGCTCACCAAACCGACTCTCTGAAAACACCATATATTTT	CASSPNRLSENTIYF
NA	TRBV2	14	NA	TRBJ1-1	TGTGCCAGCAGTGGAGCAGAGATGAACACTGAAGCTTTCTTT	CASSGAEMNTEAFF
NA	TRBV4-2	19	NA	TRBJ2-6	TGTGCCAGCAGCCAAGATCCGCAGACAGCTAACTCTGGGGCCAACGTCCTGACTTTC	CASSQDPQTANSGANVLTF
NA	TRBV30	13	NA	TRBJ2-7	TGTGCCTGGAGTTGGCAGGGCGTGTACGAGCAGTACTTC	CAWSWQGVYEQYF
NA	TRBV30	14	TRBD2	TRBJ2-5	TGTGCCTGGAGTCGCGGGAGGCTGCAAGAGACCCAGTACTTC	CAWSRGRLQETQYF
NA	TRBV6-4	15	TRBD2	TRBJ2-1	TGTGCCAGCAGTGGCGAAGCGGGACCTCTCAATGAGCAGTTCTTC	CASSGEAGPLNEQFF
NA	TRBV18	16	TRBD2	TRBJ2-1	TGTGCCAGCTCACCATTACGACCAGCGGGAGAGGCTGAGCAGTTCTTC	CASSPLRPAGEAEQFF
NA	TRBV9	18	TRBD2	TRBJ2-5	TGTGCCAGCAGCGTCTCAGCAGCGGGAGGGACCCTCCGGGAGACCCAGTACTTC	CASSVSAAGGTLRETQYF
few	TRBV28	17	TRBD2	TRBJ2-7	TGTGCCAGCAGTTTGAGGGAGGGGATCCTTATCTCCTACGAGCAGTACTTC	CASSLREGILISYEQYF
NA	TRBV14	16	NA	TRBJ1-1	TGTGCCAGCAGCCCCTTACGGTCCACCCCGAACACTGAAGCTTTCTTT	CASSPLRSTPNTEAFF
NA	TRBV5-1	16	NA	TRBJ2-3	TGCGCCAGCAGCTTACCCGACTCGATGAGCACAGATACGCAGTATTTT	CASSLPDSMSTDTQYF
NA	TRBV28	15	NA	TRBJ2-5	NA	CASSSSTVAQETQYF
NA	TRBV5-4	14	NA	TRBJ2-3	TGTGCCAGCAGCTTGGGGACAGGCACAGATACGCAGTATTTT	CASSLGTGTDTQYF
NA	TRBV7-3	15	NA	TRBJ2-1	TGTGCCAGCAGCCGGCAGCGGACCAGCTACAATGAGCAGTTCTTC	CASSRQRTSYNEQFF
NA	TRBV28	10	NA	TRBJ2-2	TGTGCCAGCGCCGAGGGGGAGCTGTTTTTT	CASAEGELFF
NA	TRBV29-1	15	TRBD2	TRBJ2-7	TGCAGCGTTGTCGGACTAGCGGGAGGGTCGAAAGAGCAGTACTTC	CSVVGLAGGSKEQYF
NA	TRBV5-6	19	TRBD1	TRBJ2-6	TGTGCCAGCAGCCCCGGGACAGGAGTACTGTACTCTGGGGCCAACGTCCTGACTTTC	CASSPGTGVLYSGANVLTF
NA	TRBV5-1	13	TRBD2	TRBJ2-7	TGCGCCAGCAGCTTGGTGGTTAGCGGGAAACAGTACTTC	CASSLVVSGKQYF
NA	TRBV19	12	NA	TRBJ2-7	TGTGCCAGTAAGGCGGGGTCCTACGAGCAGTACTTC	CASKAGSYEQYF
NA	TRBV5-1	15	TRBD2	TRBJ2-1	TGCGCCAGCAAGAGTGGGGCTAGCGGGGAGAATGAGCAGTTCTTC	CASKSGASGENEQFF
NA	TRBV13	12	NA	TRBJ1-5	TGTGCCAGCAGCTCTACAGGGAGCCCCCAGCATTTT	CASSSTGSPQHF
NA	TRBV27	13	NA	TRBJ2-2	TGTGCCAGCAGTTTTATTCAGAACGGGGAGCTGTTTTTT	CASSFIQNGELFF
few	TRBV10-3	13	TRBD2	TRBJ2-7	TGTGCCATCTTCGCGGGAGAGGGCTACGAGCAGTACTTC	CAIFAGEGYEQYF
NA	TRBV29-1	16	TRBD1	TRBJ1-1	TGCAGCGCGTTTGGACAGGCTGCTGGGTTGAACACTGAAGCTTTCTTT	CSAFGQAAGLNTEAFF
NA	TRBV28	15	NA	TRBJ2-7	TGTGCCAGCAGCCGTCCGATAGCGGTCTCCTACGAGCAGTACTTC	CASSRPIAVSYEQYF
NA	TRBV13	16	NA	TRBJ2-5	TGTGCCAGCAGCTCCATGGTACAGGGGAGGAAAGAGACCCAGTACTTC	CASSSMVQGRKETQYF
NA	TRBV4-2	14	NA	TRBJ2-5	TGTGCCAGCAGCCAAACAGGAGCCCAAGAGACCCAGTACTTC	CASSQTGAQETQYF